The text below deals with one T cell receptor beta chain. The data originate from a study of PD-L1 blockade in urothelial cancer. The CDR3 length is 16 residues. Some clones are missing from TCRdb's copy, which holds only in-frame ones; the method was immunoSEQ multiplex PCR. Altogether some 80,000 clones are present, roughly 87% being singletons, with the ten largest covering 4.5% to 7%. The material was PBMCs, obtained around atezolizumab (anti-PD-L1) treatment. The V call is TRBV21-1, the J call TRBJ2-7; TRBD1, the D gene given by the table, was not confirmed from the DNA. TRBV21-1 is a pseudogene. This receptor was identified in a woman aged 70-85 years with urothelial cancer. In DNA form, the CDR3 reads TGTGCCAGCAGCATCCCGAGACAGGGGCGCGGGAACGAGCAGTACTTC. It encodes CASSIPRQGRGNEQYF.